This paragraph reports one TCR beta chain. The antigen is unknown. CDR3 length equals 16 residues. Germline CDR1 is MNHEY and CDR2 is SMNVEV (reference sequence). Trimming removed 1 base at V and 6 bases at J, with 16 bases between. The entirety of the isolated RNA underwent reverse transcription, so expressed TCRB transcripts were sequenced. Libraries were prepared by immunoSEQ multiplex PCR; TCRdb keeps only in-frame clonotypes and omits some of them. The data contain hundreds of thousands of clones, roughly a sixth of them seen just once; the ten biggest clones take up roughly 0.098%. The data were obtained in a study of beta chain features in type 1 diabetes. Study-wide results and limits: Naive, central memory and Treg TCRB repertoires seemed to resemble each other more closely in patients than they did in healthy donors. Overrepresentation of cells with high TCR expression could result from cDNA sequencing.

The chain carries TRBV27 and TRBJ2-1, with D possibly being TRBD1 or TRBD2 (5 bases each). The receptor was derived from a man in his late teens or twenties in good health. Material for sequencing was naive CD4+ T cells from blood. The DNA for the CDR3 is TGTGCCAGCAGTTTATTGGGGGTCCCCCGGGGCAATGAGCAGTTCTTC. Amino acid sequence: CASSLLGVPRGNEQFF.